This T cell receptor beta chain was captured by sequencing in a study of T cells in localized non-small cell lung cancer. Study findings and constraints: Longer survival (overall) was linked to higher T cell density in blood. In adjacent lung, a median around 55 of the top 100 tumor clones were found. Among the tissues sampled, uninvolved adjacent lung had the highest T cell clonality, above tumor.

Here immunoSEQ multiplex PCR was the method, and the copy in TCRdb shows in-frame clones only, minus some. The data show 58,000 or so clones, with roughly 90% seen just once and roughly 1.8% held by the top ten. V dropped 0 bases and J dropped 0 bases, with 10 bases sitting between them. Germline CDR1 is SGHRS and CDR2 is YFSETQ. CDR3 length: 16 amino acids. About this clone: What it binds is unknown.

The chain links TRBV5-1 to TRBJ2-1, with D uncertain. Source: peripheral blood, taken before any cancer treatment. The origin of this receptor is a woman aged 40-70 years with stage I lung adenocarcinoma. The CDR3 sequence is CASSLEYFPSYNEQFF. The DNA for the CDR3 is TGCGCCAGCAGCTTGGAATATTTTCCCTCCTACAATGAGCAGTTCTTC.